Listed below are T cell receptor beta chains from one sample, sequenced in a study of regulatory T cells in long-lasting Graves disease. TCRdb called the multiplex PCR reads again in MiXCR, with one record for every CDR3 protein. The data hold 410,000 or so distinct CDR3 sequences, with about 15% observed a single time. Another study also made use of these data, one on T cells in Graves' hyperthyroidism and ophthalmopathy.

Here the sequenced sample was peripheral blood mononuclear cells (PBMCs), taken at new diagnosis, from a patient treated with antithyroid drugs. The receptors were sampled from a woman aged 25 to 39 with Graves disease. The CDR3 runs from the conserved cysteine through the conserved F or W. D genes are given only for firm matches. Part of the rows lack a size; the others show once, few, many or a class for expanded clones.

size: few; D: TRBD1; J: TRBJ1-4; V: TRBV6-1; DNA: TGTGCCAGCAGTAGGGACAGGGCTGAAAAACTGTTTTTT; CDR3: CASSRDRAEKLFF
size: few; D: -; J: TRBJ1-3; V: TRBV30; DNA: TGTGCCTGTGGGACATTGGGTGGAAACACCATATATTTT; CDR3: CACGTLGGNTIYF
size: many; D: -; J: TRBJ2-1; V: TRBV20-1; DNA: TGCAGTGCTAGGGTCGGGTCCTATGAGCAGTTCTTC; CDR3: CSARVGSYEQFF
size: many; D: -; J: TRBJ2-3; V: TRBV29-1; DNA: TGCAGCGTCGCCGCGACGGGGACGGGTGATACGCAGTATTTT; CDR3: CSVAATGTGDTQYF
size: -; D: TRBD1; J: TRBJ1-2; V: TRBV6-1; DNA: TGTGCCAGCGGGACAGGCCCTAACTATGGCTACACCTTC; CDR3: CASGTGPNYGYTF
size: many; D: TRBD1; J: TRBJ1-5; V: TRBV2; DNA: TGTGCCAGCAGGGGGGACAGGAGTATTCAGCCCCAGCATTTT; CDR3: CASRGDRSIQPQHF
size: many; D: -; J: TRBJ2-3; V: TRBV18; DNA: TGCGCCAGCAGCCCTGGACTTGGCACAGATACGCAGTATTTT; CDR3: CASSPGLGTDTQYF
size: many; D: -; J: TRBJ1-5; V: TRBV5-5; DNA: TGTGCCAGCAGCTCTACCCCCGGGAGCAATCAGCCCCAGCATTTT; CDR3: CASSSTPGSNQPQHF
size: -; D: -; J: TRBJ2-2; V: TRBV2; DNA: TGTGCCAGCAGCCAAGAACAGGGATACACCGGGGAGCTGTTTTTT; CDR3: CASSQEQGYTGELFF
size: few; D: -; J: TRBJ1-2; V: TRBV7-2; DNA: TGTGCCAGCAGCTTAGAGGGAGTCGGGCACCCGGGCCACTATGGCTACACCTTC; CDR3: CASSLEGVGHPGHYGYTF
size: many; D: TRBD2; J: TRBJ2-3; V: TRBV20-1; DNA: TGCAGTGCTAGAGATGGCGGGAGGAGTACAGATACGCAGTATTTT; CDR3: CSARDGGRSTDTQYF
size: few; D: -; J: TRBJ1-3; V: TRBV15; DNA: TGTGCCACCAGCAGAGAACAGGGTTTTCGGGAAAACACCATATATTTT; CDR3: CATSREQGFRENTIYF
size: -; D: TRBD2; J: TRBJ2-1; V: TRBV18; DNA: TGTGCCAGCTCACCACGGACTAGCGGGGACAATAAGCAGTTCTTC; CDR3: CASSPRTSGDNKQFF
size: -; D: -; J: TRBJ1-4; V: TRBV9; DNA: TGTGCCAGCAGCGTCCGGGACGGTAATGAAAAACTGTTTTTT; CDR3: CASSVRDGNEKLFF
size: -; D: TRBD2; J: TRBJ2-3; V: TRBV25-1; DNA: TGTGCCAGCAGTGAATCAGTGCCGGGACTAGCGGGATCTGAGAGCACAGATACGCAGTATTTT; CDR3: CASSESVPGLAGSESTDTQYF
size: few; D: TRBD1; J: TRBJ2-1; V: TRBV24-1; DNA: TGTGCCACCAGTGATTTGTTAGGGACAGGCGGAAATGAGCAGTTCTTC; CDR3: CATSDLLGTGGNEQFF
size: -; D: -; J: TRBJ2-1; V: TRBV4-1; DNA: TGCGCCAGCAGCCAACCCAGGCTCGTCCGCTCCTACAATGAGCAGTTCTTC; CDR3: CASSQPRLVRSYNEQFF
size: few; D: TRBD2; J: TRBJ2-7; V: TRBV27; DNA: TGTGCCAGCAGTTTAAGGGGTAGCGGGAGTCGGACCTACGAGCAGTACTTC; CDR3: CASSLRGSGSRTYEQYF
size: few; D: TRBD2; J: TRBJ2-5; V: TRBV19; DNA: TGTGCCAGTAGTCCCAGACTAGCGGGAGGGCAAGAGACCCAGTACTTC; CDR3: CASSPRLAGGQETQYF
size: many; D: -; J: TRBJ2-1; V: TRBV12-3/TRBV12-4; DNA: TGTGCCAGCAGCCGTGGGTACAATGAGCAGTTCTTC; CDR3: CASSRGYNEQFF
size: -; D: -; J: TRBJ2-7; V: TRBV29-1; DNA: TGCAGCGTTGTTATAGCGGAGTCCTACGAGCAGTACTTC; CDR3: CSVVIAESYEQYF
size: -; D: -; J: TRBJ2-7; V: TRBV20-1; DNA: TGCAGTGCTCAAACCTGCGAGCAGTACTTC; CDR3: CSAQTCEQYF
size: many; D: -; J: TRBJ2-1; V: TRBV14; DNA: TGTGCCAGCAGCCAAGTTCGAGGGTTGGGTGAGCAGTTCTTC; CDR3: CASSQVRGLGEQFF
size: many; D: TRBD2; J: TRBJ2-1; V: TRBV10-3; DNA: TGTGCCATCAGACGGACTAGCGGGAGGGCCGGTGAGCAGTTCTTC; CDR3: CAIRRTSGRAGEQFF
size: many; D: -; J: TRBJ1-1; V: TRBV30; DNA: TGTGCCTGGAGTTCCTGGGGAGGGGACACACCCGAAGCTTTCTTT; CDR3: CAWSSWGGDTPEAFF
size: few; D: -; J: TRBJ1-5; V: TRBV27; DNA: TGTGCCAGCAGCGAGTGGAGCAATCAGCCCCAGCATTTT; CDR3: CASSEWSNQPQHF
size: many; D: -; J: TRBJ2-7; V: TRBV5-1; DNA: TGCGCCAGCAGCTCCGACCTTTTCTACGAGCAGTACTTC; CDR3: CASSSDLFYEQYF
size: -; D: -; J: TRBJ2-3; V: TRBV6-1; DNA: TGTGCCAGCAAAAAGAGGCGGAAGGGCCTCACAGATACGCAGTATTTT; CDR3: CASKKRRKGLTDTQYF
size: many; D: -; J: TRBJ1-1; V: TRBV19; DNA: TGTGCCAGTAGGAGGGGTGTCACTGAAGCTTTCTTT; CDR3: CASRRGVTEAFF
size: many; D: -; J: TRBJ2-1; V: TRBV7-9; DNA: TGTGCCAGCAGCCCCGACTGGTACAATGAGCAGTTCTTC; CDR3: CASSPDWYNEQFF
size: few; D: -; J: TRBJ2-1; V: TRBV5-4; DNA: TGTGCCAGCAGCTCCCCCCCGTCAGACCCGTTTCACAATGAGCAGTTCTTC; CDR3: CASSSPPSDPFHNEQFF
size: many; D: -; J: TRBJ1-1; V: TRBV11-2; DNA: TGCGCCAGCAGCTTTGGGAACACTGAAGCTTTCTTT; CDR3: CASSFGNTEAFF
size: many; D: -; J: TRBJ1-1; V: TRBV20-1; DNA: TGCAGTGCTAGAGAAACAGTGTTCATGAACACTGAAGCTTTCTTT; CDR3: CSARETVFMNTEAFF
size: many; D: -; J: TRBJ1-2; V: TRBV5-4; DNA: TGTGCCAGCAGCCCAGCAGAGGGGGGCTATGGCTACACCTTC; CDR3: CASSPAEGGYGYTF
size: few; D: -; J: TRBJ2-4; V: TRBV7-9; DNA: TGTGCCAGCGGCATTGACAAAAACATTCAGTACTTC; CDR3: CASGIDKNIQYF
size: -; D: -; J: TRBJ1-4; V: TRBV5-6; DNA: TGTGCCAGCAGCTTGGGGCAGCCTGAAAAACTGTTTTTT; CDR3: CASSLGQPEKLFF
size: many; D: TRBD2; J: TRBJ2-1; V: TRBV12-3/TRBV12-4; DNA: TGTGCCAGCAGTTTTACGCGGGGGGTTAATGAGCAGTTCTTC; CDR3: CASSFTRGVNEQFF
size: few; D: TRBD2; J: TRBJ2-1; V: TRBV28; DNA: TGTGCCAGCAGTTTATGGGCTAGCGGGAGGGTCGATGAGCAGTTCTTC; CDR3: CASSLWASGRVDEQFF
size: many; D: TRBD2; J: TRBJ2-1; V: TRBV20-1; DNA: TGCAGTGCTAGAGGGACTAGCGGTCCCTTAAGCTCCTACAATGAGCAGTTCTTC; CDR3: CSARGTSGPLSSYNEQFF
size: many; D: -; J: TRBJ2-3; V: TRBV18; DNA: TGTGCCAGCTCACCGCTGCGGCGGTCCACAGATACGCAGTATTTT; CDR3: CASSPLRRSTDTQYF
size: -; D: -; J: TRBJ2-3; V: TRBV25-1; DNA: TGTGCCAGCAGGGGGGTTAGCCCAGATACGCAGTATTTT; CDR3: CASRGVSPDTQYF
size: many; D: -; J: TRBJ1-1; V: TRBV7-9; DNA: TGTGCCAGCCACGGGGGGGCAGGCAGTTCAGAAGCTTTCTTT; CDR3: CASHGGAGSSEAFF
size: -; D: TRBD1; J: TRBJ2-7; V: TRBV25-1; DNA: TGTACCGAGGGACAGGGAATCTACGAGCAGTACTTC; CDR3: CTEGQGIYEQYF
size: few; D: -; J: TRBJ1-1; V: TRBV18; DNA: TGTGCCAGCTCCGGAGGGCTTGACACTGAAGCTTTCTTT; CDR3: CASSGGLDTEAFF
size: many; D: -; J: TRBJ1-5; V: TRBV10-3; DNA: TGTGCCATCGGGACTGCCAGCAATCAGCCCCAGCATTTT; CDR3: CAIGTASNQPQHF
size: many; D: -; J: TRBJ2-7; V: TRBV2; DNA: TGTGCCAGCAGTGAAGCGTGGGTAGCCTACGAGCAGTACTTC; CDR3: CASSEAWVAYEQYF
size: many; D: -; J: TRBJ2-1; V: TRBV15; DNA: TGTGCCACCGCGGAGGATATGATCTCCTACAATGAGCAGTTCTTC; CDR3: CATAEDMISYNEQFF
size: many; D: TRBD2; J: TRBJ2-7; V: TRBV12-3/TRBV12-4; DNA: TGTGCCAGCAGCTTCGCGGGAGGGCCATCGAGGACCTACGAGCAGTACTTC; CDR3: CASSFAGGPSRTYEQYF
size: -; D: -; J: TRBJ1-1; V: TRBV10-3; DNA: TGTGCCATCAGTGAGTCGACCCTACGAGACACTGAAGCTTTCTTT; CDR3: CAISESTLRDTEAFF
size: many; D: -; J: TRBJ2-7; V: TRBV29-1; DNA: TGCAGCGCCGGGGGCAGGGGCTCTCCCTACGAGCAGTACTTC; CDR3: CSAGGRGSPYEQYF
size: -; D: TRBD2; J: TRBJ2-2; V: TRBV12-3/TRBV12-4; DNA: TGTGCCAGCAGTACCGGGGGGTCCGGGGAGCTGTTTTTT; CDR3: CASSTGGSGELFF
size: many; D: -; J: TRBJ1-1; V: TRBV5-1; DNA: TGCGCCAGCACGGGGGAAGGAAACACTGAAGCTTTCTTT; CDR3: CASTGEGNTEAFF
size: many; D: TRBD1; J: TRBJ2-7; V: TRBV2; DNA: TGTGCCAGCTGTGCCAGAACTGATCAGGGGGAATTCGACCCCGGGGCGTACGAGCAGTACTTC; CDR3: CASCARTDQGEFDPGAYEQYF
size: many; D: -; J: TRBJ1-1; V: TRBV18; DNA: TGTGCCAGCTCAGGGATGTACACTGAAGCTTTCTTT; CDR3: CASSGMYTEAFF
size: -; D: -; J: TRBJ1-1; V: TRBV7-9; DNA: TGTGCCAGCAGCCACAGGGAGATGAACACTGAAGCTTTCTTT; CDR3: CASSHREMNTEAFF
size: few; D: -; J: TRBJ2-5; V: TRBV10-3; DNA: TGTGCCATCAGGCTGAGCAGCCAAGAGACCCAGTACTTC; CDR3: CAIRLSSQETQYF
size: many; D: -; J: TRBJ2-1; V: TRBV7-9; DNA: TGTGCCAGCAACCCTACGACAGATGTTTCCCTAGAGCAGTTCTTC; CDR3: CASNPTTDVSLEQFF
size: once; D: TRBD1; J: TRBJ2-7; V: TRBV11-1; DNA: TGTGCCAGCAGCTCAGGGACAGTAGTCTACGAGCAGTACTTC; CDR3: CASSSGTVVYEQYF
size: many; D: -; J: TRBJ2-1; V: TRBV2; DNA: TGTGCCAGCAGTGAATGGTTTTCGTCCCACAATGAGCAGTTCTTC; CDR3: CASSEWFSSHNEQFF